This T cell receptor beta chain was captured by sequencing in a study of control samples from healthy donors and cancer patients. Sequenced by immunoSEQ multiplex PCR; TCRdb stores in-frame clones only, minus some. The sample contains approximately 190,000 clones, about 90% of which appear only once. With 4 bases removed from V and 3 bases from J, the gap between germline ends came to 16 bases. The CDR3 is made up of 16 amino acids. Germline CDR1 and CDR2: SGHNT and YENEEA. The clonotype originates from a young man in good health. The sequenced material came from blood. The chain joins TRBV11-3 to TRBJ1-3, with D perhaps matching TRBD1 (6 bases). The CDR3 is CASSSNQGQGGNTIYF. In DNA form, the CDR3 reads TGTGCCAGCAGCTCGAATCAGGGGCAAGGTGGAAACACCATATATTTT.